This entry describes one T cell receptor beta chain. This specimen belongs to a study of control samples from healthy donors and cancer patients. The CDR3 is 16 residues long. V lost 3 bases and J lost 4, with 18 bases in between. Per the germline V gene, CDR1 is LGHDT and CDR2 is YNNKEL (reference sequence). TCRdb keeps only in-frame clones here, not all; method: immunoSEQ multiplex PCR. This sample has around 250,000 clones, with about 80% found just once. Material: PBMCs. The origin of this receptor is a woman aged 60 to 75 with lung cancer. The chain recombines TRBV3-1 (or the pseudogene TRBV3-2) with TRBJ2-5; no definite D call. The CDR3 DNA follows: TGTGCCAGCAGCCATCCCGCCTGGACCCGCACAGAGACCCAGTACTTC. Its translation is CASSHPAWTRTETQYF.